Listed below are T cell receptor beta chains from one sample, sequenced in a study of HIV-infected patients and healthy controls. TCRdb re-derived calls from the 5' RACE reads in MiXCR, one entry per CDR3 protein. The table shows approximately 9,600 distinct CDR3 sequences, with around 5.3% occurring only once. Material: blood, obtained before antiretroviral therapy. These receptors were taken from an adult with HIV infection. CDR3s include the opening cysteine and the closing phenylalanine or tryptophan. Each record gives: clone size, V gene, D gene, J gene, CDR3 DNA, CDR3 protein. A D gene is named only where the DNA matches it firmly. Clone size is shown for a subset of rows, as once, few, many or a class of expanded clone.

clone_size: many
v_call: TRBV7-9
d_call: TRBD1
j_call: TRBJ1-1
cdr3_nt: TGTGCCAGCAGCCCGACAGGGGTGGACACTGAAGCTTTCTTT
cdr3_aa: CASSPTGVDTEAFF

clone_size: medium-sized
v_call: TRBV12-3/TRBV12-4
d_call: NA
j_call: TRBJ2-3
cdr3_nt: TGTGCCAGCAGTATACGGGTCACAGATACGCAGTATTTT
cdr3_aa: CASSIRVTDTQYF

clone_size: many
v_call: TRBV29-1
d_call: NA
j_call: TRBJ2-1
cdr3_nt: TGCAGCGTTCCCCTAGCCAATTCTGTAGGGTATGAGCAGTTCTTC
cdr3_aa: CSVPLANSVGYEQFF

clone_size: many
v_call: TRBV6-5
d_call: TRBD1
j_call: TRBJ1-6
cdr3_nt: TGTGCCAGCTCACTTCCGGGACAGGTTTCGGGTTCACCCCTCCACTTT
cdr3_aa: CASSLPGQVSGSPLHF

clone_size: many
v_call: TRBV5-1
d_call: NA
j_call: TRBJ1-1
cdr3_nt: TGCGCCAGCAGTTCGGACGGCATGAACACTGAAGCTTTCTTT
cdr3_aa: CASSSDGMNTEAFF

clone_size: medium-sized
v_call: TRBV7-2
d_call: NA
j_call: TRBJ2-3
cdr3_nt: TGTGCCAGCAGCTTAATCGTGCTAGGAGATACGCAGTATTTT
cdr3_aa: CASSLIVLGDTQYF

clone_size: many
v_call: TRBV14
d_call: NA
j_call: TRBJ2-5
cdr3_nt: TGTGCCAGCAGCCAAACAGGGGAGGTGAGGGAGACCCAGTACTTC
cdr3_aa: CASSQTGEVRETQYF

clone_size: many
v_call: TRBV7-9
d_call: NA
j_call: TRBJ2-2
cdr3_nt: TGTGCCAGCAGCTTAAAGGTGGGACCGAACACCGGGGAGCTGTTTTTT
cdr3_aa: CASSLKVGPNTGELFF

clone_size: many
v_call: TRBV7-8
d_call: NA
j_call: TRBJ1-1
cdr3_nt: TGTGCCAGCAGCTTAGTCCAACAAACCGGCGCTTTCTTT
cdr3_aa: CASSLVQQTGAFF

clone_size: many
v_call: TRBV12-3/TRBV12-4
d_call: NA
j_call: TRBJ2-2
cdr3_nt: TGTGCCAGCAGTTTGACAGCGAACACCGGGGAGCTGTTTTTT
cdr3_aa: CASSLTANTGELFF

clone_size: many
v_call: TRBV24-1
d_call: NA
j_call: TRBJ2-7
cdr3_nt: TGTGCCACCAGTGATTCCCGGGACGGTTCCTACGAGCAGTACTTC
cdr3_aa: CATSDSRDGSYEQYF

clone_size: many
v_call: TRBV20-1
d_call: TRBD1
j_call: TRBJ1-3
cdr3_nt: TGCAGCTTGACAGGGCAAAACACCATATATTTT
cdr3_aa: CSLTGQNTIYF

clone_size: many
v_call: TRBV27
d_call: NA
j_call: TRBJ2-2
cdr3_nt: TGTGCCTCCCGAGGACAGCGCGGGGAGCTGTTTTTT
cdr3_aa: CASRGQRGELFF

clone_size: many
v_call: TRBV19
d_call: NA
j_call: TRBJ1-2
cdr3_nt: TGTGCCAGCTCGGGTGGTATCGGTGGCTACACCTTC
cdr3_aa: CASSGGIGGYTF

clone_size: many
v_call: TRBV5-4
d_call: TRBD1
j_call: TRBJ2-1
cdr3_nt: TGTGCCAGCAGCTTAGGGACAGGAAATGAGCAGTTCTTC
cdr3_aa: CASSLGTGNEQFF

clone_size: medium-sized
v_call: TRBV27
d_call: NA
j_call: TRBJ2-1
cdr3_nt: TGTGCCAGCAGTTTAGGCGGTTACAATGAGCAGTTCTTC
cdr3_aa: CASSLGGYNEQFF

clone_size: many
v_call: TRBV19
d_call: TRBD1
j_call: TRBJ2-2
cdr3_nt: TGTGCCAGTAGTCCTAGACAGGGCGGCACCGGGGAGCTGTTTTTT
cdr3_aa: CASSPRQGGTGELFF

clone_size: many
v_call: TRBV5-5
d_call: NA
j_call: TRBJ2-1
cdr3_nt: TGTGCCAGCAGCTTGGTTGGTGCCTACAATGAGCAGTTCTTC
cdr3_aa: CASSLVGAYNEQFF

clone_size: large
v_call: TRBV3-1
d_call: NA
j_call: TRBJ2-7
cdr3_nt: TGTGCCAGCAGCCTACGACTCCTGGGCTCCTACGAGCAGTACTTC
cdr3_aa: CASSLRLLGSYEQYF

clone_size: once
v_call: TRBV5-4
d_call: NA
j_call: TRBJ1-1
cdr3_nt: TGTGCCAGCAGCTTTCAGGGGACCGCTGAAGCTTTCTTT
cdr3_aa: CASSFQGTAEAFF

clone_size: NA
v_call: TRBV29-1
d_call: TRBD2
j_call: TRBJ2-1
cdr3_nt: TGCAGCGTTGATGGGCTAGCGGGCGACTATGAGCAGTTCTTC
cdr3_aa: CSVDGLAGDYEQFF

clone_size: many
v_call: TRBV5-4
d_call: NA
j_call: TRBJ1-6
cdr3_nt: TGTGCCAGCAGCTCCCTGAGCGCGGGGGTAAATTCACCCCTCCACTTT
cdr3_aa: CASSSLSAGVNSPLHF

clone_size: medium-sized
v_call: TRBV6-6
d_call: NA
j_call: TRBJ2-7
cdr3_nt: TGTGCCAGCTCCGACAGCCTGGATAGCGAGCAGTACTTC
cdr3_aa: CASSDSLDSEQYF

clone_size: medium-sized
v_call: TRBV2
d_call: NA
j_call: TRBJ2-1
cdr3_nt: TGTGCCAGCAGGGAAGGTTCCGCAGGGAGGAATGAGCAGTTCTTC
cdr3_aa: CASREGSAGRNEQFF

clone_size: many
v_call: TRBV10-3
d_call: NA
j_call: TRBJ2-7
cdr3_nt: TGTGCCATCAGTGATAAGGGGGACCTCTACGAGCAGTACTTC
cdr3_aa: CAISDKGDLYEQYF

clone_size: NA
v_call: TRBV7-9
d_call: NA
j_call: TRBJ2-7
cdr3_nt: TGTGCCAGCAGCCCCCTGGTGGAGCAGTACTTC
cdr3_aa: CASSPLVEQYF

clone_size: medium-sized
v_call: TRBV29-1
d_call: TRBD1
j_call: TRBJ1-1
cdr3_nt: TGCAGCGTAGCTAGGACAGGGTTAAGGAATGAAGCTTTCTTT
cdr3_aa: CSVARTGLRNEAFF

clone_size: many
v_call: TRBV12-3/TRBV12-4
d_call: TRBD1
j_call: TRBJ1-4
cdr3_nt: TGTGCCAGCAGTCCTAGGTTTGGAAGGGGGCGCGATGAAAAACTGTTTTTT
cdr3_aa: CASSPRFGRGRDEKLFF

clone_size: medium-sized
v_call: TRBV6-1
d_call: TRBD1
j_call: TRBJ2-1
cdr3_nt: TGTGCCAGCATGGGGCTCAAGGGGGCTTACAATGAGCAGTTCTTC
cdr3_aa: CASMGLKGAYNEQFF

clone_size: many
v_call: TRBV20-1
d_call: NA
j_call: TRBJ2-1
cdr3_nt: TGCAGTGCGGTCCGGGACTTTAGCTCCTACAATGAGCAGTTCTTC
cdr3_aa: CSAVRDFSSYNEQFF

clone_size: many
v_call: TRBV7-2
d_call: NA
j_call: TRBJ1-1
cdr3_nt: TGTGCCAGCAGTTGGGGATCCCCAACTGGGGAAGCTTTCTTT
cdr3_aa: CASSWGSPTGEAFF

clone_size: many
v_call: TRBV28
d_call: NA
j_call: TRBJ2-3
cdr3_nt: TGTGCCAGCAGCTCTTGGGAAGACACAGATACGCAGTATTTT
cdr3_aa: CASSSWEDTDTQYF

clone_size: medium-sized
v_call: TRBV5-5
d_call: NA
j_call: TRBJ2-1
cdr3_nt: TGTGCCAGCAGCTTGGGTCTAGTAACCTACAATGAGCAGTTCTTC
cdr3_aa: CASSLGLVTYNEQFF

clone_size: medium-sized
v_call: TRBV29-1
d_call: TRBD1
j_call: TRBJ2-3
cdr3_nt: TGCAGCGCCGACTTCGACAGGGGGCTAGATACGCAGTATTTT
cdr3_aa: CSADFDRGLDTQYF

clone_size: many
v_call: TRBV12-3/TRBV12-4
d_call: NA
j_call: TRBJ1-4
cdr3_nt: TGTGCCAGCAGTTTTAACCCTGCTAATGAAAAACTGTTTTTT
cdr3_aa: CASSFNPANEKLFF